The 26 T cell receptor beta chains below all came from one sample that was sequenced in a study of T cells after yellow fever vaccination. TCRdb passed the 5' RACE reads through MiXCR, listing each CDR3 protein once. The sample has 150,000 to 200,000 distinct CDR3 sequences, 11% seen once. Material: CD8+ T cells sorted from PBMCs, obtained 15 days after the yellow fever booster vaccination. The receptors here all came from a man younger than 35 who received the YFV17D yellow fever vaccine.

This clonotype was detected a few times. The chain employs TRBV7-6 and TRBJ2-2, with D tentatively TRBD1 (6 bases). This CDR3 spans 13 amino acids. Germline V gene sequence: CDR1 SGHVS, CDR2 FNYEAQ. V was clipped by 0 bases and J by 8 bases, with 7 bases between them. The CDR3 DNA reads as TGTGCCAGCAGCTTAGCGGGACAAGGGGAGCTGTTTTTT. Encoded protein: CASSLAGQGELFF.

This clonotype was recorded at least ten times. V is TRBV12-5 and J is TRBJ2-7; 7 bases match TRBD1. The CDR3 spans 17 residues. The trim removed 3 bases at V and 5 bases at J, leaving 16 bases unmatched. CDR1 and CDR2 (germline): LGHNT, FRNRAP. DNA for the CDR3: TGTGCTAGTGGTTTTCTCCTGCCCCCCGGGACAGTGGACGAGCAGTACTTC. Translated: CASGFLLPPGTVDEQYF.

This clonotype was found a few times. The rearrangement joins TRBV9 to TRBJ2-5; TRBD1 is a possible D gene (6 bases). Germline-derived CDR1 and CDR2 are SGDLS and YYNGEE. V was clipped by 9 bases and J by 5 bases, with 17 bases between them. There are 13 residues in the CDR3. CDR3: CAKMNRVWETQYF. CDR3 DNA sequence: TGTGCCAAAATGAACAGGGTTTGGGAGACCCAGTACTTC.

The chain carries TRBV4-1 and TRBJ1-1; the D is unclear. Per germline, CDR1 MGHRA and CDR2 YSYEKL. The V gene lost 2 bases and the J gene lost 7 bases, with 5 bases spanning the gap. The CDR3 has 11 residues. CDR3 sequence (DNA): TGCGCCAGCAGCCAAAAAGGTGAAGCTTTCTTT. Its protein is CASSQKGEAFF.

V gene TRBV6-2 or TRBV6-3 combines with J gene TRBJ2-1, with 8 positions matching TRBD2. The CDR3 runs 14 residues. V gave up 8 bases and J gave up 12 bases; unmatched junction bases: 15. Germline V CDR1 and CDR2: MNHEY, SVGEGT. CDR3 residues: CASQDPGGVLGQFF. The CDR3 DNA is TGTGCCAGCCAGGATCCCGGGGGGGTCCTCGGGCAGTTCTTC.

This clonotype came up a few times. The chain couples TRBV12-3 or TRBV12-4 to TRBJ2-2; tentative D call: TRBD1 (6 bases). The V end was cut by 4 bases, the J end by 6 bases, with 15 bases between. The CDR3 spans 15 residues. The DNA for the CDR3 is TGTGCCAGCAGTTCCAACAGGGATGTGTCCGGGGAGCTGTTTTTT. Protein sequence: CASSSNRDVSGELFF.

This chain uses TRBV5-1 with TRBJ2-1, with D possibly being TRBD1 (6 bases). The germline gives CDR1 SGHRS, CDR2 YFSETQ. V was pared by 4 bases and J by 9 bases, with 23 bases between. This CDR3 is 16 amino acids long. Here the CDR3 DNA reads TGCGCCAGCAGCCATGCATCTGGGACACTCAAGAGTGAGCAGTTCTTC. Translating it yields CASSHASGTLKSEQFF. Together with reference TRBV5-1 and TRBJ2-1, the CDR3 gives the full variable domain: KAGVTQTPRYLIKTRGQQVTLSCSPISGHRSVSWYQQTPGQGLQFLFEYFSETQRNKGNFPGRFSGRQFSNSRSEMNVSTLELGDSALYLCASSHASGTLKSEQFFGPGTRLTVL.

V is TRBV27 and J is TRBJ2-3; TRBD2 aligns across 15 bases. The CDR3 loop spans 20 amino acids. Germline V gives CDR1 MNHEY, CDR2 SMNVEV (reference sequence). V gave up 4 bases and J gave up 2 bases; unmatched junction bases: 13. The CDR3 DNA reads as TGTGCCAGCAGTTCACCGGGACTAGCGGGGGGAAGCCTCCTCACAGATACGCAGTATTTT. Its translation: CASSSPGLAGGSLLTDTQYF.

This clonotype was detected a few times. This chain uses TRBV18 with TRBJ1-5; D not resolved. Trimming took off 0 bases at V and 7 bases at J, with 10 bases between the two ends. Germline V gene data show CDR1 as KGHSH and CDR2 as LQKENI. There are 14 residues in the CDR3. CDR3 amino acids: CASSPPSSGQPQHF. CDR3 DNA: TGTGCCAGCTCACCACCTTCCTCCGGACAGCCCCAGCATTTT.

The rearrangement joins TRBV9 to TRBJ1-2; D is possibly TRBD1 (6 bases). CDR3 length: 14 amino acids. Trimming removed 4 bases from V and 5 bases from J, with 15 bases in between. Germline CDR1 SGDLS, CDR2 YYNGEE. The DNA for the CDR3 is TGTGCCAGCAGCACCACCCGGACAGATTATGGCTACACCTTC. Protein: CASSTTRTDYGYTF. Together with reference TRBV9 and TRBJ1-2, the CDR3 gives the full variable domain: DSGVTQTPKHLITATGQRVTLRCSPRSGDLSVYWYQQSLDQGLQFLIQYYNGEERAKGNILERFSAQQFPDLHSELNLSSLELGDSALYFCASSTTRTDYGYTFGSGTRLTVV.

V and J are TRBV5-6 and TRBJ2-4; TRBD2 agrees at 9 bases. The V and J ends lost 0 bases and 6 bases, in that order; junction bases with no gene match: 13. The V gene's germline CDR1 is SGHDT and CDR2 YYEEEE. The CDR3 is 18 amino acids. The CDR3 DNA is TGTGCCAGCAGCTTGGAGGGACTAGCCCCTAGGCTAGGAAACATTCAGTACTTC. Encoded protein: CASSLEGLAPRLGNIQYF.

This clonotype showed up just a few times. The rearrangement joins TRBV7-9 to TRBJ2-5, with TRBD2 matching 9 bases. Germline assignment: CDR1 SEHNR and CDR2 FQNEAQ (reference sequence). The CDR3 contains 17 residues. Trimming cost V 5 bases and J 3 bases; bases outside gene matches: 13. CDR3: CASSNFGASGVKETQYF. The CDR3 region has the DNA TGTGCCAGCAGCAACTTTGGGGCTAGCGGGGTGAAAGAGACCCAGTACTTC.

V gene TRBV11-2 combines with J gene TRBJ2-5, with D perhaps being TRBD1 or TRBD2 (5 bases each). This CDR3 is built from 16 residues. V lost 2 bases and J lost 2, with 15 bases in between. Germline V lookup: CDR1 SGHAT, CDR2 FQNNGV. The CDR3 spells CASSLILEGRQETQYF. As DNA, the CDR3 is TGTGCCAGCAGCTTAATTCTCGAGGGGAGACAAGAGACCCAGTACTTC.

This clonotype was counted between two and nine times. V and J are TRBV7-9 and TRBJ1-3; D gene ambiguous. Between the trimmed V and J ends, which lost 0 bases and 4 bases, there was a span of 7 bases. CDR1 and CDR2 from the germline V gene are SEHNR and FQNEAQ (reference sequence). This CDR3 is built from 14 residues. The CDR3 spells CASSLALLGNTIYF. The CDR3 DNA sequence: TGTGCCAGCAGCTTAGCACTCCTGGGAAACACCATATATTTT.

V usage is TRBV7-6 and J usage is TRBJ2-1; D might be TRBD1 (6 bases). The V gene's germline CDR1 is SGHVS and CDR2 FNYEAQ. The CDR3 extends over 15 amino acids. Trimming took off 1 base at V and 4 bases at J, with 11 bases between the two ends. In nucleotides, the CDR3 is TGTGCCAGCAGCTTAGGGGGGCCGGGGTACAATGAGCAGTTCTTC. It codes for CASSLGGPGYNEQFF.

The chain carries TRBV19 and TRBJ1-6; the D is unclear. Germline assignment: CDR1 LNHDA and CDR2 SQIVND (reference sequence). Between the trimmed V and J ends, which lost 7 bases and 10 bases, there was a span of 11 bases. This CDR3 is built from 12 residues. CDR3 amino acids: CASTDPESPLHF. DNA of the CDR3: TGTGCCAGTACAGACCCAGAATCACCCCTCCACTTT.

The chain combines TRBV6-5 with TRBJ2-2, with TRBD1 as a possible D gene (5 bases). The length of the CDR3 is 14 residues. Germline V gives CDR1 MNHEY, CDR2 SVGAGI. V shed 5 bases and J shed 6 bases, with 13 bases lying between them. The CDR3 loop is CASSQTGYAGELFF. CDR3 coding DNA: TGTGCCAGCAGTCAAACAGGTTACGCCGGGGAGCTGTTTTTT.

The rearrangement joins TRBV9 to TRBJ2-2; D may be TRBD1 (6 bases). The CDR3 runs to 19 residues. Germline V gene sequence: CDR1 SGDLS, CDR2 YYNGEE. V was pared by 4 bases and J by 6 bases, with 28 bases between. DNA for the CDR3: TGTGCCAGCAGCCTAATGCCCCCGCAGGGGCGCATAATCCCCGGGGAGCTGTTTTTT. It is translated as CASSLMPPQGRIIPGELFF.

V gene TRBV5-1 combines with J gene TRBJ2-5; D is unresolved. The germline CDR1 and CDR2 sequences are SGHRS and YFSETQ. Trimming removed 0 bases at V and 1 base at J, with 7 bases between. The CDR3 is 14 amino acids. CDR3: CASSLGQIQETQYF. The CDR3 DNA reads TGCGCCAGCAGCTTGGGCCAGATCCAAGAGACCCAGTACTTC. Full variable domain (outside the CDR3, taken from reference TRBV5-1 and TRBJ2-5): KAGVTQTPRYLIKTRGQQVTLSCSPISGHRSVSWYQQTPGQGLQFLFEYFSETQRNKGNFPGRFSGRQFSNSRSEMNVSTLELGDSALYLCASSLGQIQETQYFGPGTRLLVL.

Only a few counts were recorded for this clonotype. The chain couples TRBV5-1 to TRBJ2-3; 7 nucleotides agree with TRBD1. This CDR3 region has 16 residues. The V and J ends lost 2 bases and 0 bases, in that order; junction bases with no gene match: 6. Germline V gene lookup returns CDR1 SGHRS and CDR2 YFSETQ. CDR3 nucleotide sequence: TGCGCCAGCAGCTTTAGAGGGACAGCTAGCACAGATACGCAGTATTTT. This translates into CASSFRGTASTDTQYF. The variable domain in full, with the rest retrieved from reference TRBV5-1 and TRBJ2-3, is KAGVTQTPRYLIKTRGQQVTLSCSPISGHRSVSWYQQTPGQGLQFLFEYFSETQRNKGNFPGRFSGRQFSNSRSEMNVSTLELGDSALYLCASSFRGTASTDTQYFGPGTRLTVL.

This clonotype was found a few times. The genes are TRBV7-9 and TRBJ1-2; D not resolved. The V end was cut by 5 bases, the J end by 12 bases, with 7 bases between. Germline V gene data show CDR1 as SEHNR and CDR2 as FQNEAQ (reference sequence). This CDR3 is built from 9 residues. Here the CDR3 DNA reads TGTGCCAGCAGCCTCAGGCACACCTTC. It codes for CASSLRHTF.

This clonotype was counted ten times or more. This chain uses TRBV5-5 with TRBJ1-1; D remains unclear. The ends were cut back, 4 bases at V and 2 bases at J, with 9 bases in the middle. Germline-derived CDR1 and CDR2 are SGHKS and YYEKEE (reference sequence). The CDR3 spans 13 residues. The CDR3 loop reads CASSHETNTEAFF. The CDR3 region has the DNA TGTGCCAGCAGCCACGAGACAAACACTGAAGCTTTCTTT.

There are a few counts of this clonotype. This CDR3 is CASRHGLARPGELFF. The CDR3 coding sequence is TGTGCCAGCAGACATGGACTAGCTAGGCCCGGGGAGCTGTTTTTT. The V gene is TRBV27, the J gene TRBJ2-2; 8 positions match TRBD2. The CDR3 is 15 amino acids. Germline CDR1 and CDR2: MNHEY and SMNVEV (reference sequence). V gave up 6 bases and J gave up 6 bases; unmatched junction bases: 9.

V is TRBV7-9 and J is TRBJ2-1; 8 bases map to TRBD1. V was pared by 7 bases and J by 9 bases, with 17 bases of the junction left unmatched. The CDR3 totals 16 residues. Germline V lookup: CDR1 SEHNR, CDR2 FQNEAQ (reference sequence). CDR3 bases: TGTGCCAGCATCGCGACAGGGGTCGGCTTATTAGGTGAGCAGTTCTTC. This translates into CASIATGVGLLGEQFF.

The chain links TRBV9 to TRBJ1-6, with 9 bases that match TRBD1. V was pared by 2 bases and J by 9 bases, with 3 bases of the junction left unmatched. This CDR3 comprises 14 residues. Germline lookup yields CDR1 SGDLS and CDR2 YYNGEE. The CDR3 DNA reads TGTGCCAGCAGCGTGGGACAGGGTGTTTCACCCCTCCACTTT. As protein: CASSVGQGVSPLHF.

Concerning this clonotype: Compared with germline, one end of the junction differs, possibly owing to a read error. The genes are TRBV7-9 and TRBJ1-4; D remains unclear. This CDR3 region has 15 residues. Per the germline V gene, CDR1 is SEHNR and CDR2 is FQNEAQ (reference sequence). The CDR3, as DNA: TGTGCCAGCAGCTTAGTTGGCAGAGCCGATGACAAACTGTTTTTT. Translating it yields CASSLVGRADDKLFF.